This T cell receptor beta chain was recorded in a study of T cells in Graves' hyperthyroidism and ophthalmopathy. Amplified regions were TCR beta CDR3 sequences from RNA transcripts. Using the HTBI primer set, a first-round RT-PCR was run on the TCR CDR3. One entry per CDR3 protein, called by TCRdb with MiXCR from the multiplex PCR reads. The table includes under 400,000 distinct CDR3 sequences, about 15% detected once. CDR3 size: 20 residues. Germline V gene data show CDR1 as MGHRA and CDR2 as YSYEKL. The junction had 15 bases not matched to a gene; V was cut back by 0 bases and J by 4 bases. Ten or more counts support this clonotype.

Sample: blood. The TCR sequence derives from a woman aged 55-70 years with Graves' ophthalmopathy. V and J are TRBV4-1 and TRBJ2-1; 10 nucleotides match TRBD2. The chain's CDR3 is CASSQETSRFALAGYNEQFF. In DNA, the CDR3 is TGCGCCAGCAGCCAAGAAACGTCAAGGTTTGCACTAGCGGGATACAATGAGCAGTTCTTC.